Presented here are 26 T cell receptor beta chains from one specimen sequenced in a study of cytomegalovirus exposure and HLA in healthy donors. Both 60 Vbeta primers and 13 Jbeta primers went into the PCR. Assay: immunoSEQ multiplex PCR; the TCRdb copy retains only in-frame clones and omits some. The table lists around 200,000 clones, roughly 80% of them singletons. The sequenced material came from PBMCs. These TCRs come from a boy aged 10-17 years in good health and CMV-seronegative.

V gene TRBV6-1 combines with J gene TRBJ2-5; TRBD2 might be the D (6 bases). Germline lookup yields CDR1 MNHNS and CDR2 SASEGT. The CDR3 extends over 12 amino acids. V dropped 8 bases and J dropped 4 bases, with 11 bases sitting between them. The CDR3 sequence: CASGAGRETQYF. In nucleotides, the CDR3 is TGTGCCAGCGGGGCGGGGAGAGAGACCCAGTACTTC.

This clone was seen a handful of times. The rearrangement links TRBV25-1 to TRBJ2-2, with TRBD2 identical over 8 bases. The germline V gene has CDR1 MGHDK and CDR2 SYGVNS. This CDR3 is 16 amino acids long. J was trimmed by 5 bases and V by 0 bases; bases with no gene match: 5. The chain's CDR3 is CASSEYFREGTGELFF. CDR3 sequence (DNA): TGTGCCAGCAGTGAATATTTTCGGGAGGGAACCGGGGAGCTGTTTTTT.

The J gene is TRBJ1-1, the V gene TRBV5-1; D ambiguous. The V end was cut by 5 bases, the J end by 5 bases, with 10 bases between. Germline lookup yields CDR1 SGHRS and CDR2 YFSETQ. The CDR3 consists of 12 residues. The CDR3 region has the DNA TGCGCCAGCAGGAGGGAAGAGACTGAAGCTTTCTTT. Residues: CASRREETEAFF.

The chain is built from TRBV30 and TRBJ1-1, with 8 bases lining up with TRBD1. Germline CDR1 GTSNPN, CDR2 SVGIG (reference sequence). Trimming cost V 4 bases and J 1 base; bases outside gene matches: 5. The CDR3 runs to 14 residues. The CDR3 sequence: CAWNQGAENTEAFF. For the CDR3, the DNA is TGTGCCTGGAATCAGGGGGCGGAGAACACTGAAGCTTTCTTT.

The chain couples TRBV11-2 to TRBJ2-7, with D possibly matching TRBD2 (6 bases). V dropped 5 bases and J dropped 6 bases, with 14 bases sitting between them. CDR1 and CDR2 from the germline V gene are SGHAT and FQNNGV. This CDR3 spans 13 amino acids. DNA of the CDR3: TGTGCCAGCAGCGCTACCCATAGCGGCGAGCAGTACTTC. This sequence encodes CASSATHSGEQYF.

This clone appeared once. The chain's CDR3 is CASSFGQALAKNIQYF. CDR3 nucleotides: TGTGCCAGCAGCTTCGGTCAGGCGCTAGCCAAAAACATTCAGTACTTC. The chain joins TRBV11-2 to TRBJ2-4; D not resolved. This CDR3 region has 16 residues. Germline assignment: CDR1 SGHAT and CDR2 FQNNGV. V lost 3 bases to trimming and J lost 0 bases, with 12 bases between them.

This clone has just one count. For the CDR3, the DNA is TGTGCCAGCAGCCCGCTAGGTGTGGGAAACCGGGGCACTGAAGCTTTCTTT. It codes for CASSPLGVGNRGTEAFF. V is TRBV11-3 and J is TRBJ1-1; no definite D call. Germline loops: CDR1 SGHNT, CDR2 YENEEA. The CDR3 loop spans 17 amino acids. V lost 5 bases, J lost 4 bases, and 23 bases lay in between.

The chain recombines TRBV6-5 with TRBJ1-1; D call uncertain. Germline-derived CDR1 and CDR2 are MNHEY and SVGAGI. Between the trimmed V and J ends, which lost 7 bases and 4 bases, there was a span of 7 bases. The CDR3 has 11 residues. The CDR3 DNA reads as TGTGCCAGCAAGGCGGGCACTGAAGCTTTCTTT. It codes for CASKAGTEAFF.

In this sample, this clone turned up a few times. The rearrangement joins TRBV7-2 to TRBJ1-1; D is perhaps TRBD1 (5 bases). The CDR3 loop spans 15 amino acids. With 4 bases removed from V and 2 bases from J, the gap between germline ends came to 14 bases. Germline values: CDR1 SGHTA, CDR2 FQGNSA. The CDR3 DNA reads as TGTGCCAGCAGCTCACCGCGGGGGGGAAACACTGAAGCTTTCTTT. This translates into CASSSPRGGNTEAFF.

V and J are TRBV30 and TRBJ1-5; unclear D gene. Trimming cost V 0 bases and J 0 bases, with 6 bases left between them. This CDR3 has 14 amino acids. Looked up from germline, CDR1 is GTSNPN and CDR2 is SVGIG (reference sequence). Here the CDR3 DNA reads TGTGCCTGGAGTGTGTTAAATAGCAATCAGCCCCAGCATTTT. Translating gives CAWSVLNSNQPQHF.

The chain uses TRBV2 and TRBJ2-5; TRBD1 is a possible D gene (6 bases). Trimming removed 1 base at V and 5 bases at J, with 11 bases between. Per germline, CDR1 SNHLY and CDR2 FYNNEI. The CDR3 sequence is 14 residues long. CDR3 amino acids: CASSEVRGWETQYF. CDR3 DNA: TGTGCCAGCAGTGAAGTCAGGGGTTGGGAGACCCAGTACTTC. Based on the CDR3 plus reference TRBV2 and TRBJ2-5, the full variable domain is EPEVTQTPSHQVTQMGQEVILRCVPISNHLYFYWYRQILGQKVEFLVSFYNNEISEKSEIFDDQFSVERPDGSNFTLKIRSTKLEDSAMYFCASSEVRGWETQYFGPGTRLLVL.

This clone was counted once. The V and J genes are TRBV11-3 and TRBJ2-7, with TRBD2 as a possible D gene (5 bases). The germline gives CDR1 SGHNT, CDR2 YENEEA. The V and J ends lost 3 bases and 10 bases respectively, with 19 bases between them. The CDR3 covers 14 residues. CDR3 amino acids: CASSLGSDNLKQYF. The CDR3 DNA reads TGTGCCAGCAGCTTGGGGAGCGACAACCTTAAACAGTACTTC.

The CDR3 DNA follows: TGCAGCGCTGCGCCGCGCGGCAGAGTTGGCCTGAACACTGAAGCTTTCTTT. Translating gives CSAAPRGRVGLNTEAFF. The rearrangement uses TRBV29-1 and TRBJ1-1, with D hard to call. With 7 bases removed from V and 0 bases from J, the gap between germline ends came to 24 bases. This CDR3 is built from 17 residues. The germline gives CDR1 SQVTM, CDR2 ANQGSEA. Combining the CDR3 with reference TRBV29-1 and TRBJ1-1 gives the whole variable domain SAVISQKPSRDICQRGTSLTIQCQVDSQVTMMFWYRQQPGQSLTLIATANQGSEATYESGFVIDKFPISRPNLTFSTLTVSNMSPEDSSIYLCSAAPRGRVGLNTEAFFGQGTRLTVV.

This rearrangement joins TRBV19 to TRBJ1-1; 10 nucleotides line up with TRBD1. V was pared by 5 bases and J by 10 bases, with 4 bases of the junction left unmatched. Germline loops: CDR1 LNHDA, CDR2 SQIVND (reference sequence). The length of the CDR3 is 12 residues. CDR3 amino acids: CASSSRTGGAFF. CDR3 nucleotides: TGTGCCAGTAGTTCCCGGACAGGGGGAGCTTTCTTT.

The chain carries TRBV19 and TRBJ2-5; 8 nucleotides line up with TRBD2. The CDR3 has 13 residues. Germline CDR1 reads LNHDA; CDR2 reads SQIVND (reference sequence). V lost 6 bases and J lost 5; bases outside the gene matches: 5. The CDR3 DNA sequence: TGTGCCAGTAGCGGGGGGGCCTGGGAGACCCAGTACTTC. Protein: CASSGGAWETQYF.

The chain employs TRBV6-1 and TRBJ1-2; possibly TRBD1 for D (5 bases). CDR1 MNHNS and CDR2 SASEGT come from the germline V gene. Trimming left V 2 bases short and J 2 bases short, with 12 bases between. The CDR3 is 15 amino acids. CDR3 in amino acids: CASSESRAGNYGYTF. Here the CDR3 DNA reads TGTGCCAGCAGTGAAAGCAGGGCCGGGAACTATGGCTACACCTTC.

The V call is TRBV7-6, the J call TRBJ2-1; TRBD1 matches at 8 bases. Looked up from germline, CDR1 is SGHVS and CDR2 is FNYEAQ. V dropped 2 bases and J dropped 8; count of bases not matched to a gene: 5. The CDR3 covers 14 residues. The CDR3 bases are TGTGCCAGCAGCTTAAGCCGGACAGGGCATGAGCAGTTCTTC. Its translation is CASSLSRTGHEQFF.

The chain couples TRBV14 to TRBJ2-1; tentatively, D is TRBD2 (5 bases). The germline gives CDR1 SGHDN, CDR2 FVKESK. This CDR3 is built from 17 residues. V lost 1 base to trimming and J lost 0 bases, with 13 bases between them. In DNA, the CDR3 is TGTGCCAGCAGCCAAGGGTTGGGGAGAAGCTCCTACAATGAGCAGTTCTTC. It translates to CASSQGLGRSSYNEQFF. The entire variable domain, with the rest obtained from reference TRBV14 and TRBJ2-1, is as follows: EAGVTQFPSHSVIEKGQTVTLRCDPISGHDNLYWYRRVMGKEIKFLLHFVKESKQDESGMPNNRFLAERTGGTYSTLKVQPAELEDSGVYFCASSQGLGRSSYNEQFFGPGTRLTVL.

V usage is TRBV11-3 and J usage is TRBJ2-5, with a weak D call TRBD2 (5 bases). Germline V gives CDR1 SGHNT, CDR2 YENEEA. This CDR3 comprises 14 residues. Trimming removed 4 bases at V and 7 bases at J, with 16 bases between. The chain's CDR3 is CASSSPSPRGTQYF. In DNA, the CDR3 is TGTGCCAGCAGCTCCCCTTCCCCCCGGGGGACCCAGTACTTC.

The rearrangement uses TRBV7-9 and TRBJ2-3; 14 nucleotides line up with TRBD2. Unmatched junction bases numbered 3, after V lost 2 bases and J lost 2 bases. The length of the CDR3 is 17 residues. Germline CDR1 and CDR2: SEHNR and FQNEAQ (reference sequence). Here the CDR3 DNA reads TGTGCCAGCAGCTTACGACTAGCGGGGGGGACCACAGATACGCAGTATTTT. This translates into CASSLRLAGGTTDTQYF. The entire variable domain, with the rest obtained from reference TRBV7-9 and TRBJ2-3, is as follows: DTGVSQNPRHKITKRGQNVTFRCDPISEHNRLYWYRQTLGQGPEFLTYFQNEAQLEKSRLLSDRFSAERPKGSFSTLEIQRTEQGDSAMYLCASSLRLAGGTTDTQYFGPGTRLTVL.

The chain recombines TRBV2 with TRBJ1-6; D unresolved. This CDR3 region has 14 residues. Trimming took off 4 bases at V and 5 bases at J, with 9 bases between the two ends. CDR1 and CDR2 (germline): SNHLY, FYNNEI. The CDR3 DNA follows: TGTGCCAGCAGTGGAACACCCAATAATTCACCCCTCCACTTT. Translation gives CASSGTPNNSPLHF.

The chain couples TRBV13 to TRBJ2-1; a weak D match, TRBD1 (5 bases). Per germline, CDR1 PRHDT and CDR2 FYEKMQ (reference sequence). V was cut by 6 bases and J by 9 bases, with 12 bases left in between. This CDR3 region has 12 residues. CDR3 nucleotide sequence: TGTGCCAGCAGTCGAGACAGAGGTGAGCAGTTCTTC. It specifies CASSRDRGEQFF.

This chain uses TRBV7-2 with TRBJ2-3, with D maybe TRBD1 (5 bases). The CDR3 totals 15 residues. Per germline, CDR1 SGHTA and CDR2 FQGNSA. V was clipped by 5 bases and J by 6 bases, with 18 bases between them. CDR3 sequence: CASSPRQSIMDTQYF. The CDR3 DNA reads TGTGCCAGCAGCCCCCGACAGTCGATAATGGATACGCAGTATTTT.

The CDR3 DNA is TGTGCCAGCAGGCGACTAGCGTGGCAAGAGACCCAGTACTTC. Encoded protein: CASRRLAWQETQYF. This chain joins TRBV27 and TRBJ2-5; 8 bases map to TRBD2. Trimming at V came to 6 bases and at J to 2 bases, leaving 5 bases not matched to a gene. The CDR3 covers 14 residues. Germline loops: CDR1 MNHEY, CDR2 SMNVEV (reference sequence).

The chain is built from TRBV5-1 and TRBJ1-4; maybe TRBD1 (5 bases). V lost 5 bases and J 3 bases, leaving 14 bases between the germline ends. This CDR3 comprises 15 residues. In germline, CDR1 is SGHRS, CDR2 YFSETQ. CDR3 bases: TGCGCCAGCAGGGGGGGAAACCCGGCTAATGAAAAACTGTTTTTT. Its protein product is CASRGGNPANEKLFF.

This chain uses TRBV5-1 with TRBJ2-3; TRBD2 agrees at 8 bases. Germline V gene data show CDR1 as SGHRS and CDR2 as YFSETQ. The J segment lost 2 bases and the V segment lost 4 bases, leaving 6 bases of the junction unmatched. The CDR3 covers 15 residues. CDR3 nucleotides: TGCGCCAGCAGCCCACCACTAGCGGACACAGATACGCAGTATTTT. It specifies CASSPPLADTDTQYF.